This T cell receptor beta chain is from a study of control samples from healthy donors and cancer patients. Measured with immunoSEQ multiplex PCR; TCRdb has only the in-frame clones, and not every one. The sample shows about 100,000 clones, around four fifths of them seen only once. Germline V lookup: CDR1 MNHNY, CDR2 SVGAGI (reference sequence). Trimming left V 10 bases short and J 1 base short, with 11 bases between. The CDR3 contains 14 residues. This chain connects TRBV6-6 to TRBJ1-6; D might be TRBD1 (6 bases). The material sequenced was blood. The sequence was obtained from a man aged 25 to 40 in good health. CDR3 in DNA: TGTGCCATCTCACAGGGATCCTATAATTCACCCCTCCACTTT. Its protein product is CAISQGSYNSPLHF.